This paragraph covers one TCR beta chain sequence. Its specificity is not known. This entry is derived from a study of blood T cells in healthy people across ages. Overall study results and limits: Long-lived donors had more naive CD4+ cells and higher diversity than aged donors. Per million T cells, TCR beta diversity dropped roughly linearly as age increased.

CDR3 length: 17 amino acids. The germline V gene encodes CDR1 MNHEY and CDR2 SVGEGT. Losses at the gene ends were 3 bases for V and 2 bases for J; bases not matched to a gene: 10. The second PCR ran about 6 to 12 cycles with a sample-barcoded 5' primer and J-beta primers. TCRdb re-analysed the 5' RACE reads in MiXCR, keeping a single row per CDR3 protein. The sample carries 1.4 million or so distinct CDR3 sequences, roughly 43% recorded once. This receptor was identified in a woman between 18 and 29 years old in good health. V usage is TRBV6-2 or TRBV6-3 and J usage is TRBJ2-3; 8 nucleotides line up with TRBD2. The sequenced sample consisted of blood. The CDR3 reads CASSYKTGLGDTDTQYF. The CDR3 DNA follows: TGTGCCAGCAGTTATAAGACGGGACTAGGGGACACAGATACGCAGTATTTT.